These T cell receptor beta chains were read from a single sample in a study of blood T cell repertoires in COVID-19. The assay was immunoSEQ multiplex PCR, and TCRdb's table has in-frame clones only and misses some. The sample has 200,000 to 250,000 clones; about 90% are singletons. Source material: PBMCs or T cells enriched from blood (not recorded which). The source of these receptors is a young man who had recovered from COVID-19. Both conserved end residues are part of each CDR3.

v_call	cdr3_length	cdr3_aa
TRBV19	14	CASSTPDRGETQYF
TRBV4-1	16	CASSAETSGGADTQYF
TRBV28	15	CASTRERTNTGELFF
TRBV7-9	16	CASSITGTGPQETQYF
TRBV10-3	11	CAIGGGYEQYF
TRBV5-6	12	CASSMRSYGYTF
TRBV28	15	CASSLRGMKDTEAFF
TRBV7-9	17	CASSAGQGALLNEKLFF
TRBV30	16	CAWRRGGTGESDTQYF
TRBV29-1	13	CSVFAGRTYEQYF
TRBV23-1	14	CATSWGRSNEKLFF
TRBV24-1	16	CATSDPGQGGTGELFF
TRBV6-5	11	CASRNRDEAFF
TRBV2	14	CASQGPQNTGELFF
TRBV27	13	CASRAGTYNEQFF
TRBV27	17	CASSPGTGAGGANVLTF
TRBV7-2	15	CASSPLAGSTDTQYF
TRBV9	13	CASSVGGATEAFF
TRBV6-5	13	CASSLTGNYGYTF
TRBV12-5	11	CASGLGDEQFF
TRBV5-5	16	CASSPWWGTGVETQYF
TRBV7-6	16	CASTNRPSGGSDTQYF
TRBV7-9	13	CASAEAGLDEQFF
TRBV27	15	CASGTPPGINQPQHF
TRBV11-3	15	CASSSYRGGTGELFF
TRBV18	15	CASSLSGTRGNEQFF
TRBV30	14	CAWSRDRWDSPLHF
TRBV19	19	CASSPRTMFTIKTYNEQFF
TRBV7-8	15	CASSSRLVNYNEQFF
TRBV11-2	15	CASSPLDRGDYTQYF
TRBV7-2	14	CASSLEGLVYEQYF
TRBV30	14	CAWSRKDRGYGYTF
TRBV3-1/TRBV3-2	13	CASSLGEDTEAFF
TRBV28	19	CASSLLLRLAGGSTDTQYF
TRBV30	14	CAWSGGLTVDTQYF
TRBV7-9	14	CASRYDGGTYEQYF
TRBV5-4	12	CASSERVGGYTF
TRBV5-1	17	CASSPTPRDRQNTEAFF
TRBV10-1	16	CASSDTLGDKSTEAFF
TRBV6-2/TRBV6-3	14	CASSYAGTLETQYF
TRBV19	14	CATQDRVSNQPQHF
TRBV28	15	CASGQDSAYNEKLFF
TRBV7-9	15	CASSGTQGVGEKLFF
TRBV7-9	17	CASSRKFTAGGPMEQYF
TRBV30	12	CAWNRVYNEQFF
TRBV3-1/TRBV3-2	15	CASSPSGGAQETQYF
TRBV7-2	19	CASSLRRVGQGRSGYEQYF
TRBV2	15	CASSDPGHLNTEAFF
TRBV9	15	CASSVGAGNYNEQFF
TRBV9	16	CASSVDPSSNTDTQYF
TRBV7-9	15	CASSMGRATNEKLFF
TRBV4-3	12	CASSQERGGLHF
TRBV7-8	14	CASSFLTANYGYTF
TRBV7-8	16	CASTGQGGLSSYEQYF
TRBV19	17	CASTSDRGFAGANVLTF
TRBV30	12	CAWSTSKETQYF
TRBV10-2	14	CATETWTGNTEAFF
TRBV5-6	15	CASSLRGPPNQPQHF
TRBV12-3/TRBV12-4	12	CASKGAVAELFF
TRBV5-4	13	CASSLRRQETQYF